This T cell receptor beta chain was found in a study of T-cell reconstitution after alpha-beta-depleted transplantation in children. J gave up 7 bases and V 7 bases, and 10 bases lay outside the gene matches. Per the germline V gene, CDR1 is SGHTA and CDR2 is FQGNSA. The CDR3 totals 16 residues. Preparing the TCRbeta library involved the use of unique molecular identifiers. One entry per CDR3 protein, called by TCRdb with MiXCR from the PCR reads. Of over 550,000 distinct CDR3 sequences listed, roughly 10% are singletons. This clonotype has a count of ten or more. The material sequenced was PBMCs from the stem cell graft donor, taken from the stem cell graft. The TCR comes from a human donor who donated a stem cell graft to a child with acute myeloid leukemia. The chain links TRBV7-2 to TRBJ2-1, with 13 nucleotides matching TRBD2. This CDR3 is CASTRTSGSVGNEQFF. CDR3 DNA: TGTGCCAGCACCAGGACTAGCGGGAGTGTTGGGAATGAGCAGTTCTTC.